Given below is one T cell receptor beta chain in context. This specimen belongs to a study of blood T cell repertoires in COVID-19. Study in general: Samples of COVID-19 (acute and convalescent) were obtained from the United States, Italy and Spain. Sources were T cells, B-cell-depleted T cells, or PBMCs; the material itself was cDNA or gDNA.

As handled by the study authors: Researchers report that nucleated cell counts were estimated from reference gene primer amplification. Libraries were prepared by immunoSEQ multiplex PCR; TCRdb keeps only in-frame clonotypes and omits some of them. The V and J calls and clone size were taken over from that table, and D and trimming were inferred from the DNA. The data hold 70,000 to 95,000 clones, with around 88% observed a single time. Trimming shortened V by 5 bases and J by 2 bases, and 15 bases separated the two germline ends. Per the germline V gene, CDR1 is MNHEY and CDR2 is SMNVEV (reference sequence). The CDR3 is made up of 15 amino acids.

This TCR was sampled from a woman in her 70s with acute or convalescent COVID-19. Input material: peripheral blood. This chain links TRBV27 with TRBJ1-2; a possible D gene is TRBD1 (5 bases). The CDR3, as DNA: TGTGCCAGCAGTAGCCCGACAGACGCCAACTATGGCTACACCTTC. This encodes CASSSPTDANYGYTF.